Shown below are 6 T cell receptor beta chains from a single sample sequenced in a study of STAT3 mutations in large granular lymphocyte leukemia. Their cognate antigens are unknown. Clones were read by immunoSEQ multiplex PCR, and TCRdb kept only the in-frame ones, dropping some. The sample holds 15,000 or so clones, nearly 95% seen once. Study-wide findings and caveats: At least one immunodominant TCR beta clonotype appeared in every T-cell large granular lymphocyte leukemia patient.

The sequencing sample was made of peripheral blood mononuclear cells. The source of these receptors is a woman in her fifties or sixties with T-cell large granular lymphocyte leukemia. Some clones in this sample may be carry-over from other donors' samples.

This clone was recorded once. The chain employs TRBV5-1 and TRBJ2-2, with TRBD2 matching over 8 bases. From germline, CDR1 is SGHRS and CDR2 YFSETQ. Trimming removed 2 bases from V and 4 bases from J; junction bases left unmatched: 1. The CDR3 contains 14 residues. The CDR3 nucleotides are TGCGCCAGCAGCTTTAGCGGGATCACCGGGGAGCTGTTTTTT. Translating gives CASSFSGITGELFF.

This chain joins TRBV5-1 and TRBJ1-1, with D possibly being TRBD1 (5 bases). This CDR3 region has 16 residues. The V end lost 1 base, the J end lost 1 base, and 14 bases lay between the germline ends. The germline V gene has CDR1 SGHRS and CDR2 YFSETQ. The CDR3: CASSLIGPRGNTEAFF. The CDR3 DNA reads TGCGCCAGCAGCTTGATCGGCCCTAGGGGGAACACTGAAGCTTTCTTT.

The chain joins TRBV28 to TRBJ2-7; D unclear. V lost 7 bases to trimming and J lost 1 base, with 14 bases between them. Germline CDR1 MDHEN, CDR2 SYDVKM. This CDR3 is 14 amino acids long. CDR3 in DNA: TGTGCCAGCATAAAAAGGCCTCCATCCTACGAGCAGTACTTC. It encodes CASIKRPPSYEQYF.

The rearrangement uses TRBV4-1 and TRBJ1-4; 8 bases align to TRBD1. CDR3 length equals 13 residues. Germline V CDR1 and CDR2: MGHRA, YSYEKL. V trimming: 5 bases; J trimming: 8 bases; junction bases outside the gene matches: 4. In nucleotides, the CDR3 is TGCGCCAGCAGCGTTCGGACAGGGGAAAAACTGTTTTTT. As protein: CASSVRTGEKLFF.

V usage is TRBV15 and J usage is TRBJ2-1; 7 bases map to TRBD2. This CDR3 is built from 16 residues. V gave up 5 bases and J gave up 3 bases; unmatched junction bases: 10. The V gene's germline CDR1 is LNHNV and CDR2 YYDKDF (reference sequence). The DNA of the CDR3 is TGTGCCACCAGCTCTCGAATAGCGGGCTTCTACAATGAGCAGTTCTTC. Residues: CATSSRIAGFYNEQFF. The full variable domain, with the rest looked up from reference TRBV15 and TRBJ2-1, is DAMVIQNPRYQVTQFGKPVTLSCSQTLNHNVMYWYQQKSSQAPKLLFHYYDKDFNNEADTPDNFQSRRPNTSFCFLDIRSPGLGDTAMYLCATSSRIAGFYNEQFFGPGTRLTVL.

The chain links TRBV18 to TRBJ2-5, with 9 bases fitting TRBD1. The CDR3 extends over 14 amino acids. V dropped 4 bases and J dropped 4; count of bases not matched to a gene: 4. Germline-derived CDR1 and CDR2 are KGHSH and LQKENI. This chain's CDR3 is CASSRGQGIETQYF. The CDR3 coding sequence is TGTGCCAGCTCACGGGGACAGGGTATAGAGACCCAGTACTTC.